This TCR beta chain derives from a study of cytotoxic CD8 clonotypes in ibrutinib-treated CLL. Study-level results: Public clonotypes were seen rarely and were contracted or stable on treatment. Sample timing was unmatched between remission and later-progressing patients; lymph nodes unstudied. Measured clonality at baseline was greater than in age-matched healthy donors and tracked with circulating CD8+ T-cell counts.

CDR1 SGHDT and CDR2 YYEEEE come from the germline V gene. There are 16 residues in the CDR3. V lost 3 bases and J lost 5; bases outside the gene matches: 13. The protocol was immunoSEQ multiplex PCR, while the TCRdb copy is restricted to in-frame clones and leaves out a portion. Of some 300,000 clones in the sample, about 77% were seen once. With regard to this clone: What it recognizes is unknown.

This sequence was found in a human donor with chronic lymphocytic leukemia. The sequences come from PBMCs, collected before ibrutinib treatment. The chain joins TRBV5-6 to TRBJ1-2; 7 positions match TRBD1. CDR3 in DNA: TGTGCCAGCAGCTCGAGGGACAGTCGCGTCCCTTATGGCTACACCTTC. Encoded protein: CASSSRDSRVPYGYTF.